The rows below give T cell receptor beta chains drawn from one sample of a study of cytomegalovirus exposure and HLA in healthy donors. Only in-frame clones appear in the TCRdb table, and some are missing; sequencing was by immunoSEQ multiplex PCR. The sample includes over 200,000 clones, about three quarters seen only once; the top ten take approximately 1.8%. Sequencing used PBMCs. The receptors here all came from a male donor in good health and CMV-seronegative. The CDR3 runs from the conserved cysteine through the conserved F or W. The order of the fields is D gene, clone size, J gene, V gene, CDR3 protein, CDR3 DNA. The D gene is left open where the match is weak. Some rows have no size entry. The others give once, few or many, or a class for an expanded clone.

>TRBD2|NA|TRBJ2-3|TRBV18
CASSTRGSGATDTQYF
TGTGCCAGCTCAACCCGGGGTAGCGGGGCCACAGATACGCAGTATTTT
>NA|NA|TRBJ2-2|TRBV5-5
CASSLDREGTGELFF
TGTGCCAGCAGCTTGGACAGGGAGGGAACCGGGGAGCTGTTTTTT
>TRBD1|NA|TRBJ1-5|TRBV30
CAWGTANQPQHF
TGTGCCTGGGGGACAGCTAATCAGCCCCAGCATTTT
>NA|NA|TRBJ1-2|TRBV7-3
CASSHDRGYGYTF
TGTGCCAGCAGCCACGATAGGGGCTATGGCTACACCTTC
>TRBD1|NA|TRBJ2-3|TRBV29-1
CSVQGGQGDTQYF
TGCAGCGTTCAAGGGGGCCAGGGGGATACGCAGTATTTT
>NA|NA|TRBJ2-2|TRBV4-3
CASSQPTLANTGELFF
TGCGCCAGCAGCCAACCGACACTAGCGAACACCGGGGAGCTGTTTTTT
>TRBD1|NA|TRBJ2-7|TRBV2
CASSLGDRLAYEQYF
TGTGCCAGCAGCCTGGGGGACAGGCTCGCCTACGAGCAGTACTTC
>TRBD1|NA|TRBJ2-4|TRBV6-1
CASSGPGQGGKNIQYF
TGTGCCAGCAGTGGGCCGGGACAGGGTGGCAAAAACATTCAGTACTTC
>TRBD2|NA|TRBJ2-1|TRBV5-1
CASSWGLAGNEQFF
TGCGCCAGCAGCTGGGGACTAGCGGGAAACGAGCAGTTCTTC
>TRBD1|NA|TRBJ1-1|TRBV6-5
CASSYSTGTAEAFF
TGTGCCAGCAGTTACTCGACCGGGACAGCTGAAGCTTTCTTT
>TRBD1|NA|TRBJ1-6|TRBV7-2
CASSTWTGRNSYNSPLHF
TGTGCCAGCAGCACCTGGACAGGACGGAACTCCTATAATTCACCCCTCCACTTT
>TRBD1|NA|TRBJ1-6|TRBV7-2
CASSGWTGENSPLHF
TGTGCCAGCAGCGGGTGGACAGGGGAGAATTCACCCCTCCACTTT
>NA|NA|TRBJ1-2|TRBV27
CASSLGGADGYTF
TGTGCCAGCAGTTTAGGGGGGGCGGATGGCTACACCTTC
>TRBD1|NA|TRBJ1-1|TRBV5-1
CASSLAGQGANTEAFF
TGCGCCAGCAGCTTGGCCGGACAGGGGGCGAACACTGAAGCTTTCTTT
>TRBD1|NA|TRBJ1-4|TRBV5-1
CASSPQGQRGEKLFF
TGCGCCAGCAGCCCCCAGGGACAGAGGGGTGAAAAACTGTTTTTT
>TRBD1|once|TRBJ2-7|TRBV6-5
CASISGTGSGEQYF
TGTGCCAGCATCTCCGGGACAGGGTCCGGCGAGCAGTACTTC
>NA|NA|TRBJ2-2|TRBV19
CASSIGKNTGELFF
TGTGCCAGTAGTATTGGCAAGAACACCGGGGAGCTGTTTTTT
>TRBD1|NA|TRBJ1-1|TRBV6-1
CATETGAGTEAFF
TGTGCCACCGAAACAGGGGCGGGCACTGAAGCTTTCTTT
>TRBD2|few|TRBJ2-5|TRBV29-1
CSVEEALAWKGTQYF
TGCAGCGTTGAAGAGGCACTAGCGTGGAAAGGGACCCAGTACTTC
>TRBD1|NA|TRBJ2-1|TRBV18
CASSPPTGGRNEQFF
TGTGCCAGCTCACCTCCTACAGGGGGCAGGAATGAGCAGTTCTTC
>NA|NA|TRBJ2-3|TRBV21-1
CASSPRTGGLRSTDTQYF
TGTGCCAGCAGCCCTCGGACAGGGGGCTTACGGAGCACAGATACGCAGTATTTT
>NA|NA|TRBJ2-7|TRBV29-1
CSALEGSYEQYF
TGCAGCGCCCTAGAGGGAAGCTACGAGCAGTACTTC
>NA|few|TRBJ1-3|TRBV5-1
CASSSTTGNTIYF
TGCGCCAGCAGCTCGACAACTGGAAACACCATATATTTT
>TRBD1|NA|TRBJ2-1|TRBV6-6
CASSSGTANNEQFF
TGTGCCAGCAGTTCGGGGACAGCCAACAATGAGCAGTTCTTC
>NA|few|TRBJ1-4|TRBV25-1
CASSEMAGRVEKLFF
TGTGCCAGCAGTGAAATGGCGGGCCGTGTAGAAAAACTGTTTTTT
>TRBD2|NA|TRBJ2-7|TRBV6-1
CASSEAGIAGGYEQYF
TGTGCCAGCAGTGAAGCAGGTATTGCGGGGGGTTACGAGCAGTACTTC
>TRBD1|once|TRBJ1-2|TRBV10-3
CAISDDRGRGGYTF
TGTGCCATCAGTGATGACAGGGGAAGAGGAGGCTACACCTTC
>NA|NA|TRBJ2-3|TRBV5-1
CASRPGGADTQYF
TGCGCCAGCCGTCCCGGTGGTGCAGATACGCAGTATTTT
>NA|NA|TRBJ1-2|TRBV19
CASAPTGTHYGYTF
TGTGCCAGTGCACCTACCGGGACTCACTATGGCTACACCTTC
>TRBD1|NA|TRBJ1-2|TRBV28
CASSLGGTENYGYTF
TGTGCCAGCAGTTTGGGCGGGACAGAGAACTATGGCTACACCTTC
>TRBD1|once|TRBJ1-2|TRBV27
CASSFQGANYGYTF
TGTGCCAGCAGTTTTCAGGGGGCTAACTATGGCTACACCTTC
>TRBD1|NA|TRBJ1-2|TRBV7-6
CASSSGTGWRGYTF
TGTGCCAGCAGCTCGGGGACAGGGTGGCGTGGCTACACCTTC
>TRBD2|NA|TRBJ2-7|TRBV15
CATSRSSRPTSGSYEQYF
TGTGCCACCAGCAGATCTTCGCGACCTACTAGCGGGAGCTACGAGCAGTACTTC
>NA|NA|TRBJ2-1|TRBV11-2
CASSHPPAIEQFF
TGTGCCAGCAGCCATCCCCCCGCTATTGAGCAGTTCTTC
>NA|NA|TRBJ1-2|TRBV30
CAWSVLGPRGSYTF
TGTGCCTGGAGTGTCCTCGGCCCCAGAGGGAGCTACACCTTC
>TRBD1|NA|TRBJ2-2|TRBV9
CASSANKGTGGFMPGELFF
TGTGCCAGCAGCGCGAACAAGGGGACAGGGGGCTTCATGCCCGGGGAGCTGTTTTTT
>NA|NA|TRBJ1-2|TRBV29-1
CSAGRDQGLYGYTF
TGCAGCGCGGGCCGGGACCAGGGACTCTATGGCTACACCTTC
>TRBD2|NA|TRBJ2-1|TRBV29-1
CSVEDWGLAGGKNSYNEQFF
TGCAGCGTTGAAGATTGGGGACTAGCGGGGGGCAAAAACTCCTACAATGAGCAGTTCTTC
>NA|NA|TRBJ2-7|TRBV19
CASRRTHFSYEQYF
TGTGCCAGTAGGAGGACACATTTCTCCTACGAGCAGTACTTC
>NA|NA|TRBJ1-4|TRBV9
CASSVGQGMGEKLFF
TGTGCCAGCAGCGTAGGCCAGGGTATGGGTGAAAAACTGTTTTTT
>TRBD1|NA|TRBJ1-2|TRBV4-2
CASSQTGQGDGYTF
TGTGCCAGCAGCCAAACGGGACAGGGAGATGGCTACACCTTC
>NA|NA|TRBJ1-4|TRBV2
CASSLNYAANEKLFF
TGTGCCAGCAGCCTAAACTACGCGGCTAATGAAAAACTGTTTTTT
>NA|NA|TRBJ2-2|TRBV4-3
CASRGGAGELFF
TGCGCCAGCAGGGGGGGTGCCGGGGAGCTGTTTTTT
>NA|NA|TRBJ1-1|TRBV19
CASSIVAGSTEAFF
TGTGCCAGTAGTATAGTGGCAGGCAGCACTGAAGCTTTCTTT
>NA|NA|TRBJ1-1|TRBV19
CASSIVAGSEAFF
TGTGCCAGTAGTATAGTCGCGGGGAGTGAAGCTTTCTTT
>TRBD2|NA|TRBJ2-3|TRBV7-2
CASSLAGTSPSTDTQYF
TGTGCCAGCAGCTTAGCGGGGACTAGTCCTAGCACAGATACGCAGTATTTT
>TRBD1|NA|TRBJ1-2|TRBV7-2
CASIYSGTVNYGYTF
TGTGCCAGCATCTACTCTGGGACAGTTAACTATGGCTACACCTTC
>TRBD2|NA|TRBJ2-7|TRBV14
CASSPGTSGYEQYF
TGTGCCAGCAGCCCCGGGACTAGCGGCTACGAGCAGTACTTC
>TRBD2|once|TRBJ2-7|TRBV5-1
CASSLYPGTSGSYEQYF
TGCGCCAGCAGCTTGTATCCCGGGACTAGCGGGAGTTACGAGCAGTACTTC